The 18 T cell receptor beta chains given below trace back to one sample, sequenced in a study of T cell repertoires in cytomegalovirus infection. From the reads, TCRdb called clonotypes with MiXCR, one entry per CDR3 protein. The sample includes around 170,000 distinct CDR3 sequences, approximately 15% of them seen just once. Sequenced: PBMCs. The receptors were sampled from a human donor in good health (CMV status not recorded). Some clones in this sample may be carry-over from other donors' samples.

This clonotype has only one observation. A read error is likely, as this CDR3 ends without the conserved phenylalanine or tryptophan. V and J are TRBV6-6 and TRBJ2-1, with 7 bases fitting TRBD2. Trimming removed 1 base from V and 7 bases from J; junction bases left unmatched: 7. Germline CDR1 is MNHNY and CDR2 is SVGAGI (reference sequence). This CDR3 contains 15 residues. As DNA, the CDR3 is TGTGCCAGCAGTTACTTGGGGGGGGGGAATAATGAGCAGTTCTGC. This gives the protein CASSYLGGGNNEQFC.

This clonotype was picked up many times. The chain joins TRBV5-4 to TRBJ2-5, with 9 bases identical to TRBD2. The CDR3 consists of 16 residues. After removal of 0 bases from V and 3 bases from J, the junction contained 6 bases not matched to a gene. Germline loops: CDR1 SGHNT, CDR2 YYREEE (reference sequence). The CDR3 protein is CASSLAGLAGKETQYF. The CDR3 DNA reads TGTGCCAGCAGCTTGGCCGGGCTAGCGGGAAAAGAGACCCAGTACTTC.

This sequence joins TRBV29-1 and TRBJ1-1; D remains ambiguous. The ends were cut back, 7 bases at V and 3 bases at J, with 15 bases in the middle. The CDR3 has 13 residues. Looked up from germline, CDR1 is SQVTM and CDR2 is ANQGSEA. CDR3 protein: CSAREDRYTEAFF. In DNA form, the CDR3 reads TGCAGCGCCCGAGAAGATAGGTACACTGAAGCTTTCTTT. The full variable domain, rest sourced from reference TRBV29-1 and TRBJ1-1, is SAVISQKPSRDICQRGTSLTIQCQVDSQVTMMFWYRQQPGQSLTLIATANQGSEATYESGFVIDKFPISRPNLTFSTLTVSNMSPEDSSIYLCSAREDRYTEAFFGQGTRLTVV.

The rearrangement uses TRBV12-5 and TRBJ1-1; the D is unclear. CDR1 LGHNT and CDR2 FRNRAP come from the germline V gene. The CDR3 consists of 15 residues. Trimming cost V 0 bases and J 5 bases, with 13 bases left between them. The CDR3 spells CASGLVISPGTEAFF. The DNA for the CDR3 is TGTGCTAGTGGTTTGGTAATCTCCCCCGGGACTGAAGCTTTCTTT.

The chain combines TRBV29-1 with TRBJ1-2; D uncertain. The CDR3 is 11 amino acids. Trimming pared 2 bases from V and 8 bases from J, leaving 9 bases between. Germline V gene sequence: CDR1 SQVTM, CDR2 ANQGSEA. CDR3 DNA: TGCAGCGTTGAAAACAGAAGGGGCTACACCTTC. Protein product: CSVENRRGYTF.

The chain carries TRBV29-1 and TRBJ1-5, with 7 positions matching TRBD1. V shed 4 bases, J shed 7 bases, and the junction held 4 bases outside the gene matches. The germline gives CDR1 SQVTM, CDR2 ANQGSEA. There are 12 residues in the CDR3. DNA of the CDR3: TGCAGCGTTGGGGGAGGGGGCCAGCCCCAGCATTTT. Amino acids: CSVGGGGQPQHF.

This clonotype was counted many times. The V and J genes are TRBV6-2 or TRBV6-3 and TRBJ2-1; 11 bases are a match to TRBD2. Germline V CDR1 and CDR2: MNHEY, SVGEGT. V was clipped by 6 bases and J by 8 bases; unmatched bases: 9. The CDR3 length is 15 residues. The CDR3 reads CASSTTSGSGYEQFF. The CDR3, as DNA: TGTGCCAGCAGCACTACTAGCGGGAGTGGCTATGAGCAGTTCTTC.

This clonotype appeared many times. V and J are TRBV12-5 and TRBJ2-1; possible D gene TRBD1, 6 bases. The CDR3 spans 15 residues. From germline, CDR1 is LGHNT and CDR2 FRNRAP. Trimming removed 5 bases from V and 8 bases from J, with 19 bases in between. CDR3 protein: CASGLGQWSKDEQFF. CDR3 nucleotides: TGTGCTAGTGGTCTAGGACAGTGGAGTAAGGATGAGCAGTTCTTC.

The V call is TRBV19, the J call TRBJ2-5, with unresolved D. Germline V CDR1 and CDR2: LNHDA, SQIVND (reference sequence). Trimming pared 3 bases from V and 2 bases from J, leaving 10 bases between. There are 14 residues in the CDR3. The CDR3 loop is CASSMYGRQETQYF. The CDR3 DNA is TGTGCCAGTAGTATGTATGGTCGTCAAGAGACCCAGTACTTC.

The rearrangement links TRBV29-1 to TRBJ2-1, with 14 bases matching TRBD2. V trimming: 3 bases; J trimming: 12 bases; junction bases outside the gene matches: 13. The germline V gene has CDR1 SQVTM and CDR2 ANQGSEA. This CDR3 is built from 16 residues. CDR3 in amino acids: CSVEAGLAGAGGVQFF. The CDR3 coding sequence is TGCAGCGTTGAGGCGGGACTAGCGGGGGCTGGGGGGGTGCAGTTCTTC.

This clonotype was observed many times. The chain is built from TRBV12-3 or TRBV12-4 and TRBJ2-1; 10 nucleotides match TRBD2. The CDR3 contains 16 residues. Trimming cost V 8 bases and J 10 bases; bases outside gene matches: 17. The CDR3 here is CASRPRLVSGGHEQFF. CDR3 DNA sequence: TGTGCCAGCCGACCCCGGTTGGTTAGCGGGGGGCACGAGCAGTTCTTC.

The J gene is TRBJ2-7, the V gene TRBV5-4; D gene unclear. The CDR3 is 13 residues long. Germline V gene lookup returns CDR1 SGHNT and CDR2 YYREEE (reference sequence). V dropped 0 bases and J dropped 3 bases, with 7 bases sitting between them. The CDR3 nucleotides read TGTGCCAGCAGCTTGGCGGCGGACTACGAGCAGTACTTC. This translates into CASSLAADYEQYF.

This chain connects TRBV13 to TRBJ2-7, with D perhaps assigned TRBD1 or TRBD2 (5 bases each). The CDR3 length is 13 residues. V was cut by 5 bases and J by 2 bases, with 10 bases left in between. Germline V gene lookup returns CDR1 PRHDT and CDR2 FYEKMQ (reference sequence). CDR3: CASSGDQAYEQYF. In DNA, the CDR3 is TGTGCCAGCAGCGGGGACCAAGCCTACGAGCAGTACTTC.

This clonotype occurred many times. The chain employs TRBV7-2 and TRBJ2-7; D might be TRBD1 (5 bases). With 2 bases removed from V and 0 bases from J, the gap between germline ends came to 17 bases. CDR3 length: 17 residues. Germline lookup yields CDR1 SGHTA and CDR2 FQGNSA. Here the CDR3 DNA reads TGTGCCAGCAGCTTATTACAATGGACAACCAGCTCCTACGAGCAGTACTTC. The encoded protein is CASSLLQWTTSSYEQYF.

There are many counts of this clonotype. The CDR3 DNA follows: TGCAGCGTTGTCCCGGGACAAATAGCAGGAGAGCAGTACTTC. Encoded protein: CSVVPGQIAGEQYF. The chain links TRBV29-1 to TRBJ2-7, with D perhaps matching TRBD1 (6 bases). CDR1 and CDR2 (germline): SQVTM, ANQGSEA. The germline V and J ends were trimmed by 4 bases and 7 bases, with 20 bases remaining between them. The CDR3 has 14 residues.

This sequence joins TRBV12-3 or TRBV12-4 and TRBJ1-1; no definite D call. Trimming cost V 5 bases and J 1 base, with 11 bases left between them. The CDR3 runs 14 residues. The CDR3 coding sequence is TGTGCCAGCAGTCTACCTCCCGGGAACACTGAAGCTTTCTTT. Encoded protein: CASSLPPGNTEAFF.

In its sample, this clonotype was seen once. This chain connects TRBV5-4 to TRBJ2-1; 8 bases agree with TRBD1. V lost 3 bases to trimming and J lost 7 bases; unmatched junction nucleotides: 6. The CDR3 spans 14 residues. CDR1 is SGHNT, CDR2 YYREEE, per germline (reference sequence). The CDR3 region has the DNA TGTGCCAGCAGCTCCCGACAGGGGTCGAATGAGCAGTTCTTC. This sequence encodes CASSSRQGSNEQFF.

The CDR3 DNA is TGTGCCAGCAGCCTTGAGCGGGGACCGCCATGGGACGAGCAGTACTTC. It yields the protein CASSLERGPPWDEQYF. The chain couples TRBV7-3 to TRBJ2-7; 7 bases align to TRBD2. V shed 5 bases, J shed 5 bases, and the junction held 15 bases outside the gene matches. The CDR3 length is 16 residues. CDR1 SGHTA and CDR2 FQGTGA come from the germline V gene.